This TCR beta chain originates from a study of T-cell memory formation after mild COVID-19. General study results and limits: Among clones contracting day 15 to 85, CD4/CD8 was balanced, whereas later expanders leaned CD4+. Of the contracting clones, CD4+ ones lay mainly in CM and EM, and CD8+ ones in EMRA.

One entry per CDR3 protein results from TCRdb running MiXCR on the 5' RACE reads. Among around 55,000 distinct CDR3 sequences, roughly 9.5% were seen once, and the ten largest hold approximately 1.2%. The CDR3 totals 14 residues. J gave up 0 bases and V 7 bases, and 4 bases lay outside the gene matches. The germline CDR1 and CDR2 sequences are ENHRY and SYGVKD. This clonotype has only a few counts. Antigen unknown. The material sequenced was PBMCs or a T cell subset sorted from them (not recorded which). The TCR comes from a man aged 18 to 30 who had mild COVID-19 (a few samples of this study predate the infection). Cell type and time point are not known. The chain employs TRBV10-3 and TRBJ2-3; 7 bases agree with TRBD1. CDR3 sequence (DNA): TGTGCCATCACCCAGACAGGGAGCACAGATACGCAGTATTTT. This sequence encodes CAITQTGSTDTQYF.